This entry is about one TCR beta chain. Its antigen is unidentified. Deletions cut 0 bases from V and 1 base from J, with 13 bases between. The germline V gene has CDR1 LNHNV and CDR2 YYDKDF (reference sequence). This CDR3 contains 17 residues. These data belong to a study of response to subunit inactivated influenza vaccine. Whole-study findings and limits: Each seasonal influenza vaccination recruits few new T cells, the authors suggested.

TCRdb called the RT-PCR reads again in MiXCR, with one record for every CDR3 protein. Of hundreds of thousands of distinct CDR3 sequences listed, 21% are singletons. The rearrangement uses TRBV15 and TRBJ1-3; D perhaps matches TRBD1 (6 bases). The receptor comes from a man aged 45-69 years who received an inactivated influenza vaccine. The sequencing used PBMCs from blood, collected less than 22 months after vaccination. The CDR3 DNA reads as TGTGCCACCAGCAGAGATCTTGGGACATTTTCTGGAAACACCATATATTTT. Residues: CATSRDLGTFSGNTIYF. Full variable domain (rest looked up from reference TRBV15 and TRBJ1-3): DAMVIQNPRYQVTQFGKPVTLSCSQTLNHNVMYWYQQKSSQAPKLLFHYYDKDFNNEADTPDNFQSRRPNTSFCFLDIRSPGLGDTAMYLCATSRDLGTFSGNTIYFGEGSWLTVV.